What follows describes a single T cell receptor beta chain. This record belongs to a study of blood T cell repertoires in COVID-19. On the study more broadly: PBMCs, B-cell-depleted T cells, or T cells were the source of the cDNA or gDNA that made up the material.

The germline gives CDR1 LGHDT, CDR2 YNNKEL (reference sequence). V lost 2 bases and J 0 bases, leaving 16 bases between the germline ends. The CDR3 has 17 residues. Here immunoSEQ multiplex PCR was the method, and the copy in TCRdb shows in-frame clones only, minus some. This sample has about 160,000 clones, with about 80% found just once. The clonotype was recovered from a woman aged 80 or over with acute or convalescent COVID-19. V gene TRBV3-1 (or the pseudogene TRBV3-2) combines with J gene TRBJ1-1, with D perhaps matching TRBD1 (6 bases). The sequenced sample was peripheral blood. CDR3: CASSQQGTLLMNTEAFF. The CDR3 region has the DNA TGTGCCAGCAGCCAACAGGGGACACTCCTCATGAACACTGAAGCTTTCTTT.